Following are 12 T cell receptor beta chains from one sample sequenced in a study of blood T cell repertoires in COVID-19. The protocol was immunoSEQ multiplex PCR, while the TCRdb copy is restricted to in-frame clones and leaves out a portion. The sample contains over 120,000 clones, approximately 89% of which appear only once. The source material was peripheral blood. The receptors shown here come from a human donor in a cohort sampled during active COVID-19.

J is TRBJ1-6 and V is TRBV7-9; a weak D match, TRBD1 (6 bases). Germline assignment: CDR1 SEHNR and CDR2 FQNEAQ (reference sequence). This CDR3 has 14 amino acids. V was trimmed by 11 bases and J by 0 bases, leaving 11 bases between them. CDR3 in DNA: TGTGCCGGCGCGGGGGCCTCCTATAATTCACCCCTCCACTTT. Its translation is CAGAGASYNSPLHF. The variable domain in full, with the rest retrieved from reference TRBV7-9 and TRBJ1-6, is DTGVSQNPRHKITKRGQNVTFRCDPISEHNRLYWYRQTLGQGPEFLTYFQNEAQLEKSRLLSDRFSAERPKGSFSTLEIQRTEQGDSAMYLCAGAGASYNSPLHFGNGTRLTVT.

This chain joins TRBV4-1 and TRBJ1-1; D call uncertain. This CDR3 spans 15 amino acids. Trimming left V 2 bases short and J 8 bases short, with 18 bases between. The germline V gene encodes CDR1 MGHRA and CDR2 YSYEKL. The CDR3 reads CASSQQIDAAPEAFF. In DNA form, the CDR3 reads TGCGCCAGCAGCCAACAGATTGATGCCGCTCCCGAAGCTTTCTTT.

The rearrangement joins TRBV2 to TRBJ1-4; 9 nucleotides match TRBD1. The CDR3 runs to 14 residues. Germline V lookup: CDR1 SNHLY, CDR2 FYNNEI. The V and J ends lost 7 bases and 6 bases, in that order; junction bases with no gene match: 6. For the CDR3, the DNA is TGTGCCAGCATCCCGGGACAGGGAGATGAAAAACTGTTTTTT. Encoded protein: CASIPGQGDEKLFF.

The genes are TRBV11-2 and TRBJ2-7; 9 nucleotides match TRBD1. The CDR3 spans 15 residues. V gave up 1 base and J gave up 4 bases; unmatched junction bases: 5. Germline V CDR1 and CDR2: SGHAT, FQNNGV. CDR3 sequence (DNA): TGTGCCAGCAGCTTAGGGGACAGGGAACTATACGAGCAGTACTTC. This sequence encodes CASSLGDRELYEQYF.

This chain joins TRBV2 and TRBJ2-1; 12 bases fit TRBD2. CDR1 is SNHLY, CDR2 FYNNEI, per germline. The CDR3 runs to 15 residues. V shed 5 bases, J shed 4 bases, and the junction held 3 bases outside the gene matches. CDR3 residues: CASSPTSGGYNEQFF. The CDR3 nucleotides are TGTGCCAGCAGTCCTACTAGCGGGGGGTACAATGAGCAGTTCTTC.

In its sample, this clone was seen a few times. The V call is TRBV19, the J call TRBJ1-5, with TRBD1 as a possible D gene (6 bases). Germline assignment: CDR1 LNHDA and CDR2 SQIVND (reference sequence). This CDR3 has 15 residues. The V end was cut by 2 bases, the J end by 4 bases, with 12 bases between. The CDR3 region has the DNA TGTGCCAGTAGTATAACAGGGACATGGAATCAGCCCCAGCATTTT. Its protein product is CASSITGTWNQPQHF.

This rearrangement joins TRBV11-2 to TRBJ2-3, with 10 bases matching TRBD2. The CDR3 extends over 14 amino acids. Germline V gene lookup returns CDR1 SGHAT and CDR2 FQNNGV. The trim removed 2 bases at V and 15 bases at J, leaving 11 bases unmatched. CDR3 nucleotide sequence: TGTGCCAGCAGCTTACAAAGCGGGGGGGCCCTCGGATATTTT. Its protein product is CASSLQSGGALGYF.

This chain links TRBV6-4 with TRBJ2-7, with TRBD1 as a possible D gene (5 bases). Germline CDR1 reads MRHNA; CDR2 reads SNTAGT. The CDR3 has 12 residues. The ends were cut back, 6 bases at V and 2 bases at J, with 8 bases in the middle. The CDR3 spells CASSRAPYEQYF. DNA for the CDR3: TGTGCCAGCAGCAGGGCCCCCTACGAGCAGTACTTC.

The chain is built from TRBV10-3 and TRBJ1-1, with a weak D call TRBD1 (6 bases). The germline gives CDR1 ENHRY, CDR2 SYGVKD. The CDR3 spans 16 residues. The ends were cut back, 0 bases at V and 9 bases at J, with 20 bases in the middle. The CDR3 spells CAISESRTVKKVQAFF. The CDR3 DNA is TGTGCCATCAGTGAGTCCCGGACAGTGAAGAAAGTTCAAGCTTTCTTT.

This chain links TRBV19 with TRBJ2-7, with 7 bases fitting TRBD1. V dropped 7 bases and J dropped 7; count of bases not matched to a gene: 10. Germline CDR1 and CDR2: LNHDA and SQIVND (reference sequence). CDR3 size: 13 residues. CDR3 bases: TGTGCCAGTACCACACAGGGGCGGTCGGAGCAGTACTTC. Translated, it gives CASTTQGRSEQYF.

The chain uses TRBV27 and TRBJ2-5; 11 nucleotides line up with TRBD1. After removal of 9 bases from V and 4 bases from J, the junction contained 1 base not matched to a gene. The germline V gene encodes CDR1 MNHEY and CDR2 SMNVEV (reference sequence). The CDR3 is 12 residues long. The DNA of the CDR3 is TGTGCCAGTGGACAGGGGGCAGAGACCCAGTACTTC. It codes for CASGQGAETQYF.

This rearrangement joins TRBV6-5 to TRBJ2-7; TRBD1 is a possible D gene (5 bases). This CDR3 is 14 amino acids long. CDR1 is MNHEY, CDR2 SVGAGI, per germline. Trimming took off 2 bases at V and 5 bases at J, with 13 bases between the two ends. In nucleotides, the CDR3 is TGTGCCAGCAGTTACCAGGGTAGGGAAAACGAGCAGTACTTC. It translates to CASSYQGRENEQYF.